The next 8 T cell receptor delta chains were all read from a single sample in a study of γδ T cells in repeated Plasmodium falciparum infection. TCRdb re-processed the multiplex PCR reads via CATT. The sample includes more than 45,000 delta-chain clones, 1.7% of them seen just once. Flow sorting of PBMC yielded separate Vgamma9/Vdelta2+ and Vdelta2-negative gammadelta T cell populations for bulk repertoire analysis. Source material: gamma-delta T cells from blood. Receptors were obtained from a pool of human donors (malaria-infected and uninfected, not separated).

Comment on this clone: TCRdb lists the protein of a much larger clone for this DNA, which differs at residue 22, so this is likely a read error; the protein given here is translated from the DNA itself. Here the V gene is TRDV1, but the J gene went uncalled; TRDD3 was called by the table and not checked on the DNA. The CDR3 contains 23 residues. Per germline, CDR1 TSWWSYY and CDR2 QGS. Written as DNA, the CDR3 is TGTGCTCTTGGGGGTACTTCCGCTCCTTTACTCTACTGGGGGATTAGGTACACCGATAAACTCACCTTT. This translates into CALGGTSAPLLYWGIRYTDKLTF.

This clone was seen a few times. This DNA translates differently at residue 10 from the TCRdb protein, which is that of a much larger clone; a read error is likely, and the protein shown is the DNA's own translation. The chain couples TRDV3 to TRDJ1; 11 nucleotides align to TRDD3. TCRdb carries no J gene annotation; the J gene was assigned here by matching the DNA with germline. Germline values: CDR1 TVYSNPD, CDR2 GDNSRS (reference sequence). V was pared by 3 bases and J by 4 bases, with 25 bases of the junction left unmatched. The CDR3 has 20 residues. CDR3 in amino acids: CALLFRGLRCWGIPGDKLIF. The CDR3 nucleotides read TGTGCCTTACTCTTCCGAGGGCTGAGGTGCTGGGGGATACCGGGCGATAAACTCATCTTT.

As for this clone: This likely stems from a read error, as it lies one base from a far larger clone. Other DNA sequences within the sample encode an identical CDR3. This chain joins TRDV3 and TRDJ1, with D uncertain. The CDR3 has 14 amino acids. Trimming took off 1 base at V and 2 bases at J, with 14 bases between the two ends. Germline V gene sequence: CDR1 TVYSNPD, CDR2 GDNSRS (reference sequence). The CDR3 DNA sequence: TGTGCCTTTAATGCCCCCCTTGAGACCGATAAACTCATCTTT. It is translated as CAFNAPLETDKLIF.

This clone was observed a handful of times. This DNA's translation differs at residue 17 from TCRdb's protein, which comes from a much larger clone; a read error is likely, and the protein shown is translated from the DNA. The chain carries TRDV1 and TRDJ1; 9 positions agree with TRDD2. In the absence of a J gene in TCRdb, the DNA was matched to germline to assign it here. The CDR3 length is 28 residues. The trim removed 4 bases at V and 0 bases at J, leaving 42 bases unmatched. Germline V CDR1 and CDR2: TSWWSYY, QGS. The CDR3 nucleotides are TGTGCTCTTGGGGGCCCATACACCCTTCCTACCAAATACCCACCCTTAATGCTGGGGGGCCTTCACACCGATAAACTCATCTTT. This translates into CALGGPYTLPTKYPPLMLGGLHTDKLIF.

This clone was observed at least ten times. The gene calls are TRDV1 and TRDJ1; tentatively, D is TRDD3 (6 bases). Trimming took 2 bases from V and 3 from J, leaving 22 bases between them. The CDR3 totals 18 residues. Germline values: CDR1 TSWWSYY, CDR2 QGS. The CDR3 DNA reads as TGTGCTCTTGGGGAATGGCCCGTCCTTATCTGGGGTTCCGATAAACTCATCTTT. It encodes CALGEWPVLIWGSDKLIF.

This clone was picked up a small number of times. With only one base between it and a far larger clone, this is likely a read error. Other nucleotide sequences in the sample specify the same CDR3. The chain is built from TRDV1 and TRDJ1; 11 bases match TRDD3. Germline-derived CDR1 and CDR2 are TSWWSYY and QGS. The CDR3 totals 19 residues. CDR3 sequence: CALGERPLGDTVYTDKLIF. The CDR3 region has the DNA TGTGCTCTTGGGGAACGCCCCCTGGGGGATACTGTATACACCGATAAGCTCATCTTT.

This clone came up a few times. TCRdb's protein for this DNA is that of a much larger clone and differs from the translation at residue 15, likely a read error; the protein shown is the DNA translation. V gene TRDV1 combines with J gene TRDJ1; TRDD3 aligns across 12 bases. Unmatched junction bases numbered 31, after V lost 5 bases and J lost 0 bases. The CDR3 is 25 residues long. Germline loops: CDR1 TSWWSYY, CDR2 QGS. This CDR3 is CALGSLPRGLTGGYTFPPYTDKLIF. CDR3 bases: TGTGCTCTTGGGAGCCTTCCGCGAGGCCTTACTGGGGGATACACGTTTCCCCCGTACACCGATAAACTCATCTTT.

Of note for this clone: TCRdb shows a much larger clone's protein in place of this DNA's translation, and the two differ at residue 16, likely through a read error; the protein shown is translated from the DNA. The chain couples TRDV1 to TRDJ1; no reliable D call. No J gene was available from TCRdb, and it was assigned here by a germline match of the DNA. In germline, CDR1 is TSWWSYY, CDR2 QGS. The CDR3 totals 19 residues. For the CDR3, the DNA is TGTGCTCTTGGGGCCGGGGTACGTAAAGCCCCGTCTAACACCGATGAACTCATCTTT. Translated: CALGAGVRKAPSNTDELIF.